This T cell receptor beta chain appears in the sequencing data of a study of CD8 T cells in Susac syndrome. The authors reverse transcribed about 0.5 to 1 ug RNA with random hexamers. Each CDR3 protein is one row after TCRdb ran MiXCR on the immunoSEQ multiplex PCR reads. The table lists about 100,000 distinct CDR3 sequences, approximately 95% of them singletons. This clonotype appeared once. V gave up 3 bases and J gave up 0 bases, with 9 bases separating them. Germline V CDR1 and CDR2: MGHRA, YSYEKL. The CDR3 totals 15 residues. The chain combines TRBV4-1 with TRBJ2-1; D might be TRBD1 (5 bases). Input material: CD8+ T cells from PBMCs. The sequence derives from a human donor with Susac syndrome. The chain's CDR3 is CASSHDSSSYNEQFF. For the CDR3, the DNA is TGCGCCAGCAGCCATGACAGCAGCTCCTACAATGAGCAGTTCTTC.